The present entry profiles one TCR beta chain with its context. This receptor's antigen is unknown. Base qualities are not provided; no much larger clone lies one nucleotide away. Reading the label with the study, this specimen's time point is: baseline before first vaccination. Samples from vaccinated people were obtained from the UK trials COV001 and COV002, which included a single-blind randomized controlled phase 2/3 trial of AZD1222 (ChAdOx1 nCoV-19) in healthy adults. For TCRbeta chain sequencing, PBMC samples from trial participants were taken at day 0 and at day 28 after the second dose. These data come from a study of T cell responses to AZD1222 COVID-19 vaccine (dated by TCRdb to the early 2020s). Background on the whole study: AZD1222 recipients whose second dose came at about 4 weeks and those whose second dose came at about 12 weeks were combined into one group, since spike-specific TCR depth and breadth did not differ between the two schedules. A total of approximately 240 trial participants underwent TCR sequencing, of whom about 210 received two doses of AZD1222 and 26 received two doses of the MenACWY control vaccine. Trial participants were enrolled by age into subgroups of 18-55, 56-69 and 70-plus years, and approximately 150, 30 and 60 TCR-sequenced participants, respectively, were included in these subgroups.

From a lookup of the germline V gene (reference sequence), CDR1 and CDR2 are SGHNT and YYREEE. V ends up 0 bases short and J 7 bases short, with an unmatched junction base count of 10. Taken from cysteine to phenylalanine, the CDR3 has 16 residues. CDR3 DNA only is kept here, 48 bases in frame from base 1. Findings and caveats that apply to the study as a whole: After two AZD1222 doses, both the breadth and the depth of spike-specific TCRs were significantly higher than at day 0 and than in MenACWY recipients. Conclusions about previously exposed vaccinees are limited because only six or seven AZD1222 recipients were SARS-CoV-2 seropositive at baseline. No day 14 peak-response samples were available, so repertoires were characterized only after the peak T cell response. The vaccine-associated CD4 TCRs covered the entire spike protein, and the dominant responses fell in regions 160-218 and 743-854. In the small 56-69-year group, the increase in depth fell short of significance, most likely because of low power. Participants were mostly white British and included more females than males, and it was suggested by the authors that clonal diversity may have been underestimated. Epitopes outside the regions mutated in the B.1.351 and B.1.1.7 variants were reportedly recognized by nearly half of the unique spike-specific TCRs.

The CDR3 regions of human TCRbeta chains were analyzed by immunosequencing. The authors' pipeline ran thus. TCRs in the repertoires were matched against a reference library of SARS-CoV-2-specific TCRs that had been generated with the MIRA antigen-specificity platform. Breadth meant the fraction of unique TCRs that were SARS-CoV-2-associated, whereas depth meant the fraction of total T cells that were SARS-CoV-2-associated. Using the MIRA data, every spike-specific TCR was mapped to the spike region that the TCR reacted to and assigned to either a CD4 or a CD8 class. Log10-transformed breadth and depth values were compared by one-way ANOVA with Sidak's multiple comparisons tests. TCRdb obtained this table from immuneACCESS and retained in-frame rearrangements with V and J assigned. These tables miss some clones; where compared with another copy, unresolved V genes account for less than half of the shortfall, and the remainder is unexplained. V and J calls and clone size are copied from that table; D and trimming were computed from the DNA. In this sample the table shows roughly 67,000 clones, about 87% of which occur a single time. The ten largest make up 20% of the sample.

The TCR originated in an adult in good health. The sequence links TRBV5-4 to TRBJ2-1, and 7 junction bases match TRBD2. The specimen was peripheral blood, collected on day 0 of AZD1222 vaccination. Here is the DNA: TGTGCCAGCAGCTTGGGAGACGGGGCGGGAGAGAATGAGCAGTTCTTC. Translated, it reads CASSLGDGAGENEQFF.